This entry features one T cell receptor (beta chain) sequence. The data originate from a study of cytotoxic CD8 clonotypes in ibrutinib-treated CLL. The wider study: Across the patients, 11 were relapsed/refractory, approximately 15 treatment-naive and approximately 18 IGHV unmutated. Patients attained approximately 25 partial and 2 complete responses; at median roughly 73 months, about 14 remained remitted while approximately 12 progressed.

Profiled with immunoSEQ multiplex PCR; TCRdb holds only in-frame clones, not every one. The repertoire holds 250,000 or so clones, 70% seen once, with 15% to 19% in the top ten. The sequenced sample was PBMCs, obtained after 24 months of ibrutinib treatment. The receptor was isolated from a human donor with chronic lymphocytic leukemia.

CDR3 amino acids: CASSYSVQRVFYEQFF. CDR3 nucleotide sequence: TGTGCCAGCAGTTACTCGGTACAGCGGGTTTTTTATGAGCAGTTCTTC. This chain connects TRBV6-5 to TRBJ2-1, with a weak D call TRBD2 (6 bases). Trimming pared 0 bases from V and 8 bases from J, leaving 17 bases between. The V gene's germline CDR1 is MNHEY and CDR2 SVGAGI. This CDR3 has 16 amino acids.